This T cell receptor beta chain originates from a study of T cell repertoires in cytomegalovirus infection. Study context: Public TCR beta signatures were indicative of both CMV infection and a matching HLA type. Broader study findings: Dominating the ex vivo response were HLA-C-restricted CMV-specific TCR beta clonotypes. Cumulative frequency of public TCR beta families picked out carriers of CMV plus the relevant HLA.

TCRdb re-called the reads through MiXCR, storing one row per CDR3 protein. The sample carries around 190,000 distinct CDR3 sequences, around 15% recorded once. A note on this clonotype: Its target is not known.

The germline V gene has CDR1 SQVTM and CDR2 ANQGSEA. The CDR3 extends over 16 amino acids. Losses at the gene ends were 6 bases for V and 1 base for J; bases not matched to a gene: 7. Sequenced: PBMCs. This clonotype was obtained from a human donor in good health (CMV status not recorded). Some clones in this sample may be carry-over from other donors' samples. The V and J genes are TRBV29-1 and TRBJ2-1; 12 bases match TRBD2. Here the CDR3 DNA reads TGCAGCGTCTCCGGACTAGCGGGGACTTCCTACAATGAGCAGTTCTTC. Its translation is CSVSGLAGTSYNEQFF.